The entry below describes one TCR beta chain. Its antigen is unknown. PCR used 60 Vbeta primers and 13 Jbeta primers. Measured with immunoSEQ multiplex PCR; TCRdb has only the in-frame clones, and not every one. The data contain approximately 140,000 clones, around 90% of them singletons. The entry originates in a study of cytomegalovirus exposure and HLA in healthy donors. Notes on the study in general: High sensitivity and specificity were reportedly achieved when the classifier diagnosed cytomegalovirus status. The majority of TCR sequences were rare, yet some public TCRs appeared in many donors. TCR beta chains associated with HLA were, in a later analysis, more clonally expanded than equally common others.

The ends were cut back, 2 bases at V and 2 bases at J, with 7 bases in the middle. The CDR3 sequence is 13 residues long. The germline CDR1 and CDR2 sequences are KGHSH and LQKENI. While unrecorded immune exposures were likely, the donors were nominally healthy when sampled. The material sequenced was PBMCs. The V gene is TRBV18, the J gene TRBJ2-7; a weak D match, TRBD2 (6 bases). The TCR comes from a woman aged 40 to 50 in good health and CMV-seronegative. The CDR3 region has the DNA TGTGCCAGCTCACCAGGCGGGACCTACGAGCAGTACTTC. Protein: CASSPGGTYEQYF.